This entry concerns a single TCR beta chain. Original analysis: Estimated nucleated cell counts came from reference gene primer amplification. Sequencing was performed with immunoSEQ multiplex PCR; in TCRdb, only in-frame clones are kept and a portion is missing. V and J calls plus clone size are reproduced from that table; the DNA served to infer D and trimming. The sample contains about 88,000 clones, approximately 87% of which appear only once. Trimming removed 3 bases at V and 5 bases at J, with 19 bases between. The germline V gene encodes CDR1 SNHLY and CDR2 FYNNEI. The CDR3 extends over 16 amino acids. This sample was taken from a study of blood T cell repertoires in COVID-19. Turning to the study itself: Material from acute and convalescent COVID-19 was sourced from the United States, Italy and Spain. Sources were T cells, B-cell-depleted T cells, or PBMCs; the material itself was cDNA or gDNA.

Input material: peripheral blood. This chain joins TRBV2 and TRBJ2-5; D is unresolved. This TCR was sampled from a woman aged 70-85 years with acute or convalescent COVID-19. CDR3 bases: TGTGCCAGCAGTGAGGGCCCCCTTGGCATCCTTGAGACCCAGTACTTC. Protein: CASSEGPLGILETQYF.